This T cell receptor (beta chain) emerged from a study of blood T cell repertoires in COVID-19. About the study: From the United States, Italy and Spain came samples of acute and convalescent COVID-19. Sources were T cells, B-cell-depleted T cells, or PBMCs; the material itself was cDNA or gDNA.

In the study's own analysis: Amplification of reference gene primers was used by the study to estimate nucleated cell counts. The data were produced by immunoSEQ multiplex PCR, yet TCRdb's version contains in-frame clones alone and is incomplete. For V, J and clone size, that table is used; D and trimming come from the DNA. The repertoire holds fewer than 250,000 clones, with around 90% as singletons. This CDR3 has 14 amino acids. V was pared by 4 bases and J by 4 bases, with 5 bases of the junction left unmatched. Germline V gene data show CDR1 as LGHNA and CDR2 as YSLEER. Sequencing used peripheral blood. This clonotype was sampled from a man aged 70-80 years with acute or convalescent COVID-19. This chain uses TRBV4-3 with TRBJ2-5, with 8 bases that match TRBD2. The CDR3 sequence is CASSRAGDGETQYF. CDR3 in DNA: TGCGCCAGCAGCCGAGCGGGAGATGGAGAGACCCAGTACTTC.